This T cell receptor (beta chain) comes out of a study of high-grade serous ovarian cancer treatment subgroups. Method: immunoSEQ multiplex PCR; TCRdb's copy keeps in-frame clones and lacks some. The top ten clones hold around 4.5% of a sample with about 6,800 clones, roughly 79% of them seen once. Overall study results and limits: Higher neoantigen levels went with greater TCR clonal relatedness. Same-patient tumor repertoires overlapped at about 0.095 to 0.85; different patients barely overlapped.

Tumor samples were obtained before definitive surgery or chemotherapy. In regard to this clone: Its specificity is unknown.

The germline V gene encodes CDR1 SGHTA and CDR2 FQGNSA. V dropped 0 bases and J dropped 4 bases, with 9 bases sitting between them. The CDR3 is 14 amino acids. What was sequenced was tumor tissue. The source of this sequence is a human donor with high-grade serous ovarian cancer. The chain employs TRBV7-2 and TRBJ1-2; no clear D gene. The CDR3 DNA reads TGTGCCAGCAGCTTAGCAAAGCAGAGCTATGGCTACACCTTC. Translation: CASSLAKQSYGYTF.